This record looks at one T cell receptor (beta chain) sequence and its context. Its antigen is still unknown. CDR1 and CDR2 from the germline V gene are LNHNV and YYDKDF (reference sequence). V was pared by 6 bases and J by 2 bases, with 14 bases between. The CDR3 runs 15 residues. The entry originates in a study of a mutant IDH1 vaccine in newly diagnosed glioma. TCRdb's table, derived via immunoSEQ multiplex PCR, lists solely in-frame clones and lacks some. The sample has about 38,000 clones, around 90% seen once; the top ten hold roughly 18%. Time point denoted: baseline, week 1 (first vaccination visit). The sample's treatment: pre-vaccination baseline after standard-of-care therapy. The study enrolled donors with new WHO grade 3 or 4 IDH1-mutant, ATRX-lost astrocytomas. Overall study findings and caveats: Any relationship between pseudoprogression and changes in top peripheral T cell clonotypes seemed absent.

The rearrangement joins TRBV15 to TRBJ1-5; D not certain. Material: PBMCs, obtained from a glioma patient treated with radiotherapy, temozolomide or both. The source is a man between 18 and 29 years old with glioma. CDR3 residues: CATRAVGIRNQPQHF. The CDR3 DNA is TGTGCCACCAGGGCGGTGGGGATTCGCAATCAGCCCCAGCATTTT.